These 26 T cell receptor beta chains originate from one sample sequenced in a study of OX40 agonist ivuxolimab in advanced cancers. Assay used: immunoSEQ multiplex PCR; TCRdb lists only in-frame clones, some missing. The sample lists more than 85,000 clones; 80% to 95% were seen once. Sequencing was performed on CD4+ or CD8+ T cells sorted from blood, taken in a trial of the OX40 agonist ivuxolimab. The origin of the receptors is an adult with an advanced solid tumor such as melanoma, head and neck, liver or kidney cancer.

J is TRBJ2-7 and V is TRBV19; 10 nucleotides line up with TRBD2. Germline V CDR1 and CDR2: LNHDA, SQIVND (reference sequence). The ends lost 6 bases at V and 5 bases at J; junction bases unmatched: 4. This CDR3 is 13 amino acids long. CDR3 DNA sequence: TGTGCCAGTAGGACTAGCGGGTTGAACGAGCAGTACTTC. Protein product: CASRTSGLNEQYF.

This clone was seen once. The rearrangement joins TRBV7-2 to TRBJ2-1; unclear D gene. V gave up 5 bases and J gave up 0 bases, with 11 bases separating them. The CDR3 length is 15 residues. Germline assignment: CDR1 SGHTA and CDR2 FQGNSA. In DNA, the CDR3 is TGTGCCAGCAGCCAAGACCATGGCTCCTACAATGAGCAGTTCTTC. Protein product: CASSQDHGSYNEQFF.

J is TRBJ2-5 and V is TRBV7-9; D unclear. Trimming took off 4 bases at V and 7 bases at J, with 19 bases between the two ends. CDR3 length: 15 residues. CDR1 and CDR2 from the germline V gene are SEHNR and FQNEAQ (reference sequence). The CDR3 protein is CASSSFRTERLTQYF. CDR3 nucleotide sequence: TGTGCCAGCAGCTCCTTTAGGACGGAACGGTTGACCCAGTACTTC.

The chain employs TRBV7-2 and TRBJ1-4; D is ambiguous. Germline V CDR1 and CDR2: SGHTA, FQGNSA. The CDR3 totals 14 residues. With 1 base removed from V and 1 base from J, the gap between germline ends came to 4 bases. This CDR3 is CASSLDGTNEKLFF. CDR3 nucleotides: TGTGCCAGCAGCTTAGACGGAACTAATGAAAAACTGTTTTTT. The whole variable domain, filled in from reference TRBV7-2 and TRBJ1-4, reads GAGVSQSPSNKVTEKGKDVELRCDPISGHTALYWYRQSLGQGLEFLIYFQGNSAPDKSGLPSDRFSAERTGGSVSTLTIQRTQQEDSAVYLCASSLDGTNEKLFFGSGTQLSVL.

The V call is TRBV7-3, the J call TRBJ2-2; no reliable D call. This CDR3 contains 14 residues. The V gene's germline CDR1 is SGHTA and CDR2 FQGTGA. V was pared by 4 bases and J by 5 bases, with 11 bases between. The CDR3 nucleotides read TGTGCCAGCAGCTCAACGTTAGGGACCGGGGAGCTGTTTTTT. It is translated as CASSSTLGTGELFF.

A few counts support this clone. The chain links TRBV25-1 to TRBJ2-7; D not resolved. V was clipped by 5 bases and J by 3 bases, with 5 bases between them. Germline V CDR1 and CDR2: MGHDK, SYGVNS. This CDR3 is 11 amino acids long. As DNA, the CDR3 is TGTGCCAGCAGTAGGTACTACGAGCAGTACTTC. Protein sequence: CASSRYYEQYF.

This chain joins TRBV7-6 and TRBJ2-5; 10 bases agree with TRBD2. The CDR3 totals 16 residues. J gave up 5 bases and V 1 base, and 7 bases lay outside the gene matches. CDR1 and CDR2 (germline): SGHVS, FNYEAQ. In DNA form, the CDR3 reads TGTGCCAGCAGCTTAGGGGGGCTAGCGGGAGCGGAGACCCAGTACTTC. Its protein product is CASSLGGLAGAETQYF.

This CDR3 is CASSRRQGPRHTEAFF. CDR3 bases: TGTGCCAGCAGCCGTAGACAGGGTCCCCGCCACACTGAAGCTTTCTTT. The chain couples TRBV5-6 to TRBJ1-1; 7 nucleotides match TRBD1. After removal of 4 bases from V and 3 bases from J, the junction contained 12 bases not matched to a gene. Germline CDR1 reads SGHDT; CDR2 reads YYEEEE. The CDR3 runs 16 residues.

The chain combines TRBV5-1 with TRBJ2-5; D is undetermined. The CDR3 runs to 16 residues. The germline V gene encodes CDR1 SGHRS and CDR2 YFSETQ. Trimming stripped 1 base from V and 1 base from J, with 14 bases between. CDR3 sequence reads: CASSLNSGPGQETQYF. For the CDR3, the DNA is TGCGCCAGCAGCTTGAATTCTGGGCCAGGCCAAGAGACCCAGTACTTC. Full variable domain (outside the CDR3, taken from reference TRBV5-1 and TRBJ2-5): KAGVTQTPRYLIKTRGQQVTLSCSPISGHRSVSWYQQTPGQGLQFLFEYFSETQRNKGNFPGRFSGRQFSNSRSEMNVSTLELGDSALYLCASSLNSGPGQETQYFGPGTRLLVL.

The chain joins TRBV11-3 to TRBJ2-5, with 8 positions matching TRBD1. V lost 3 bases, J lost 0 bases, and 6 bases stayed unmatched. This CDR3 region has 16 residues. Germline V lookup: CDR1 SGHNT, CDR2 YENEEA. Here the CDR3 reads CASSLTGAVYQETQYF. CDR3 in DNA: TGTGCCAGCAGCTTGACAGGGGCTGTGTACCAAGAGACCCAGTACTTC.

V usage is TRBV27 and J usage is TRBJ1-6; possible D gene TRBD1, 5 bases. V shed 6 bases and J shed 7 bases, with 16 bases lying between them. This CDR3 spans 15 amino acids. In germline, CDR1 is MNHEY, CDR2 SMNVEV (reference sequence). The CDR3 sequence is CASSEQGLRNSPLHF. CDR3 in DNA: TGTGCCAGCAGCGAGCAGGGCTTGAGGAATTCACCCCTCCACTTT.

This clone was detected only a few times. The chain has TRBV5-1 and TRBJ1-5; 9 bases are shared with TRBD1. Germline CDR1 reads SGHRS; CDR2 reads YFSETQ. The CDR3 runs 15 residues. V lost 4 bases to trimming and J lost 9 bases; unmatched junction nucleotides: 11. CDR3 in DNA: TGCGCCAGCAGCCCGGACAGGGGCCATGGGAGGCCCCAGCATTTT. This translates into CASSPDRGHGRPQHF.

This chain uses TRBV7-9 with TRBJ2-7; 7 bases match TRBD1. CDR1 is SEHNR and CDR2 is FQNEAQ in the germline V gene (reference sequence). V trimming: 2 bases; J trimming: 3 bases; junction bases outside the gene matches: 13. The CDR3 has 17 amino acids. CDR3 residues: CASSLSLPLPGGYEQYF. In nucleotides, the CDR3 is TGTGCCAGCAGCTTATCTCTCCCCCTCCCAGGGGGCTACGAGCAGTACTTC.

The chain is built from TRBV7-3 and TRBJ2-5; D not resolved. This CDR3 region has 13 residues. CDR1 and CDR2 (germline): SGHTA, FQGTGA. Trimming removed 2 bases at V and 5 bases at J, with 9 bases between. The CDR3 loop reads CASSLLVRETQYF. The CDR3 bases are TGTGCCAGCAGCTTATTGGTCCGGGAGACCCAGTACTTC.

The chain joins TRBV4-2 to TRBJ1-4; the match to TRBD1 covers 7 bases. The CDR3 is 15 residues long. V was pared by 3 bases and J by 5 bases, with 6 bases of the junction left unmatched. Germline assignment: CDR1 LGHNA and CDR2 YNFKEQ. The CDR3 bases are TGTGCCAGCAGCCAGGGACAGCGGGAAAATGAAAAACTGTTTTTT. As protein: CASSQGQRENEKLFF.

The chain employs TRBV6-1 and TRBJ2-1; the D gene is possibly TRBD1 (6 bases). The CDR3 loop spans 15 amino acids. The V and J ends lost 2 bases and 4 bases respectively, with 12 bases between them. Germline CDR1 and CDR2: MNHNS and SASEGT. CDR3 protein: CASSESQRGYNEQFF. The CDR3 DNA reads as TGTGCCAGCAGTGAAAGTCAAAGGGGGTACAATGAGCAGTTCTTC.

The genes are TRBV7-6 and TRBJ2-7, with D tentatively TRBD1 (6 bases). The CDR3 loop spans 15 amino acids. The germline V gene encodes CDR1 SGHVS and CDR2 FNYEAQ. Trimming took 1 base from V and 4 from J, leaving 14 bases between them. The CDR3 is CASSLVVQGLYEQYF. CDR3 bases: TGTGCCAGCAGCTTAGTAGTGCAGGGGTTGTACGAGCAGTACTTC.

The V and J genes are TRBV6-5 and TRBJ1-2; D is unclear. Germline values: CDR1 MNHEY, CDR2 SVGAGI. The ends were cut back, 2 bases at V and 3 bases at J, with 7 bases in the middle. This CDR3 comprises 13 residues. The CDR3 DNA follows: TGTGCCAGCAGTTACGATTTTTACTATGGCTACACCTTC. This codes for CASSYDFYYGYTF.

J is TRBJ2-7 and V is TRBV7-2; 9 bases align to TRBD2. Unmatched junction bases numbered 3, after V lost 3 bases and J lost 6 bases. The CDR3 has 13 residues. Germline V gene data show CDR1 as SGHTA and CDR2 as FQGNSA. The CDR3 nucleotides are TGTGCCAGCAGCTTTGGGACTAGCTCCGAGCAGTACTTC. Translating gives CASSFGTSSEQYF. The whole variable domain, remainder taken from reference TRBV7-2 and TRBJ2-7, is GAGVSQSPSNKVTEKGKDVELRCDPISGHTALYWYRQSLGQGLEFLIYFQGNSAPDKSGLPSDRFSAERTGGSVSTLTIQRTQQEDSAVYLCASSFGTSSEQYFGPGTRLTVT.

This chain joins TRBV10-3 and TRBJ1-2; weak D call: TRBD1 (6 bases). The CDR3 is made up of 14 amino acids. V was shortened by 5 bases and J by 7 bases, with 17 bases between the two germline ends. Per the germline V gene, CDR1 is ENHRY and CDR2 is SYGVKD. The CDR3 sequence is CAISPRGVGGGYTF. CDR3 in DNA: TGTGCCATCAGTCCCCGGGGGGTAGGGGGTGGCTACACCTTC.

The rearrangement uses TRBV11-2 and TRBJ2-1, with D possibly TRBD2 on 7 matching bases. Germline CDR1 SGHAT, CDR2 FQNNGV. The CDR3 totals 17 residues. V lost 5 bases and J 3 bases, leaving 20 bases between the germline ends. CDR3 bases: TGTGCCAGCAGCCTACGCGGGGGCGGGAGTTACTACAATGAGCAGTTCTTC. Amino acid sequence: CASSLRGGGSYYNEQFF. The complete variable domain, with remaining parts taken from reference TRBV11-2 and TRBJ2-1, reads EAGVAQSPRYKIIEKRQSVAFWCNPISGHATLYWYQQILGQGPKLLIQFQNNGVVDDSQLPKDRFSAERLKGVDSTLKIQPAKLEDSAVYLCASSLRGGGSYYNEQFFGPGTRLTVL.

The CDR3 nucleotides read TGTGCCAGCAGCCAACATGCAGCGGGAGAGGGGACCCAGTACTTC. Protein sequence: CASSQHAAGEGTQYF. The gene calls are TRBV7-6 and TRBJ2-5, with 8 positions matching TRBD2. The germline gives CDR1 SGHVS, CDR2 FNYEAQ. This CDR3 has 15 amino acids. The trim removed 5 bases at V and 7 bases at J, leaving 12 bases unmatched.

For the CDR3, the DNA is TGTGCCAGCAGTTACCTCTTCGGTGGGACTCATGGCTACACCTTC. Its protein is CASSYLFGGTHGYTF. This chain joins TRBV6-5 and TRBJ1-2, with D perhaps matching TRBD1 (5 bases). V was cut by 2 bases and J by 6 bases, with 16 bases left in between. Germline V CDR1 and CDR2: MNHEY, SVGAGI. CDR3 length: 15 amino acids.

J is TRBJ2-5 and V is TRBV11-2, with 9 bases that match TRBD2. The germline gives CDR1 SGHAT, CDR2 FQNNGV. This CDR3 has 12 amino acids. Trimming took 6 bases from V and 7 from J; bases not matched to a gene: 3. This chain's CDR3 is CASSKTSGTQYF. The CDR3 bases are TGTGCCAGCAGTAAGACTAGCGGGACCCAGTACTTC.

Written as DNA, the CDR3 is TGTGCCAGCAGCTTAGTAGGATACGAGCAGTACTTC. It yields the protein CASSLVGYEQYF. The chain is built from TRBV7-2 and TRBJ2-7, with unresolved D. Germline V CDR1 and CDR2: SGHTA, FQGNSA. The ends were cut back, 1 base at V and 4 bases at J, with 5 bases in the middle. There are 12 residues in the CDR3.

The J gene is TRBJ1-3, the V gene TRBV18; D is unresolved. CDR1 is KGHSH, CDR2 LQKENI, per germline. Deletions cut 6 bases from V and 0 bases from J, with 9 bases between. The CDR3 is 14 amino acids. The CDR3 spells CASSPTDSGNTIYF. CDR3 sequence (DNA): TGTGCCAGCTCTCCGACGGACTCTGGAAACACCATATATTTT. Full variable domain (outside the CDR3, taken from reference TRBV18 and TRBJ1-3): NAGVMQNPRHLVRRRGQEARLRCSPMKGHSHVYWYRQLPEEGLKFMVYLQKENIIDESGMPKERFSAEFPKEGPSILRIQQVVRGDSAAYFCASSPTDSGNTIYFGEGSWLTVV.